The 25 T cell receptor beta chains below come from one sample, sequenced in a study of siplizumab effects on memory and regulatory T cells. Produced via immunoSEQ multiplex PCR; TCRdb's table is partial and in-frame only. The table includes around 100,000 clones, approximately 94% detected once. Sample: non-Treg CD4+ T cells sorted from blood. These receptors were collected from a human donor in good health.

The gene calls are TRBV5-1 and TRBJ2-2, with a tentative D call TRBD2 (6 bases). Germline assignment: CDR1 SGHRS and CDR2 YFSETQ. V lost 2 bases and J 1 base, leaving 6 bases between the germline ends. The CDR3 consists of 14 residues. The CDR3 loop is CASSFSGNTGELFF. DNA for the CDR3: TGCGCCAGCAGCTTTAGCGGGAACACCGGGGAGCTGTTTTTT. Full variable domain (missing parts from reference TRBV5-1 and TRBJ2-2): KAGVTQTPRYLIKTRGQQVTLSCSPISGHRSVSWYQQTPGQGLQFLFEYFSETQRNKGNFPGRFSGRQFSNSRSEMNVSTLELGDSALYLCASSFSGNTGELFFGEGSRLTVL.

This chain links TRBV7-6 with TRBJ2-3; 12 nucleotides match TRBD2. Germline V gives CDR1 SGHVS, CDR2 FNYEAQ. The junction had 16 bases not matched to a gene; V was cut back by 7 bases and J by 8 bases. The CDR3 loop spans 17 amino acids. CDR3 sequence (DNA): TGTGCCAGCACCTCTACCCTGCTAGCGGGAGGGGTCGGTACGCAGTATTTT. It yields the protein CASTSTLLAGGVGTQYF. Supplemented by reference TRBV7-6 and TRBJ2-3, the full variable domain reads GAGVSQSPRYKVTKRGQDVALRCDPISGHVSLYWYRQALGQGPEFLTYFNYEAQQDKSGLPNDRFSAERPEGSISTLTIQRTEQRDSAMYRCASTSTLLAGGVGTQYFGPGTRLTVL.

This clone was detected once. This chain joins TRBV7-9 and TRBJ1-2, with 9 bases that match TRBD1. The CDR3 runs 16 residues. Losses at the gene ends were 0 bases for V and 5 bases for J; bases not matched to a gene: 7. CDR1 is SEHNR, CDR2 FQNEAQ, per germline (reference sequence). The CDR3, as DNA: TGTGCCAGCAGCTTAGCGGGGACAGGGATGGAGTATGGCTACACCTTC. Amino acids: CASSLAGTGMEYGYTF.

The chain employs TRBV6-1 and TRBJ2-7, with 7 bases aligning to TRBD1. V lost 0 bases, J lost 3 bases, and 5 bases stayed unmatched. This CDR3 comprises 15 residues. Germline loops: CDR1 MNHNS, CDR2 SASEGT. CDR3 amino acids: CASSEAWDSHYEQYF. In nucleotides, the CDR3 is TGTGCCAGCAGTGAAGCGTGGGACAGCCACTACGAGCAGTACTTC.

The CDR3 reads CASSLSGSGETQYF. As DNA, the CDR3 is TGTGCCAGCAGCTTGTCGGGGTCCGGGGAGACCCAGTACTTC. This sequence joins TRBV5-6 and TRBJ2-5, with a tentative D call TRBD2 (5 bases). Looked up from germline, CDR1 is SGHDT and CDR2 is YYEEEE. V dropped 1 base and J dropped 5 bases, with 12 bases sitting between them. The CDR3 extends over 14 amino acids.

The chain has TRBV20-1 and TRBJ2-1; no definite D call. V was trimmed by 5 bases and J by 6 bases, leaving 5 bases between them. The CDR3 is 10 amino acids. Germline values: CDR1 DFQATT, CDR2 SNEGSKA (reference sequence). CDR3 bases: TGCAGTGCTCGCCTCAATGAGCAGTTCTTC. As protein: CSARLNEQFF.

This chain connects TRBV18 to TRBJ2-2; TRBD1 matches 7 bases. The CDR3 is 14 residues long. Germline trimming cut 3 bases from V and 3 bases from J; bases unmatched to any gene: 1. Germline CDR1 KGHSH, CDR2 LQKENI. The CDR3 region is CASSPGQDTGELFF. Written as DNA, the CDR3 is TGTGCCAGCTCACCCGGACAGGACACCGGGGAGCTGTTTTTT.

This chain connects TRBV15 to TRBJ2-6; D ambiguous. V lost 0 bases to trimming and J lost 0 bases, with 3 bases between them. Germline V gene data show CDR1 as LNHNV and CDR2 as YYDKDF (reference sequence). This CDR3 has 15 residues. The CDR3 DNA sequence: TGTGCCACCAGCAGAGATTTCTCTGGGGCCAACGTCCTGACTTTC. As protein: CATSRDFSGANVLTF.

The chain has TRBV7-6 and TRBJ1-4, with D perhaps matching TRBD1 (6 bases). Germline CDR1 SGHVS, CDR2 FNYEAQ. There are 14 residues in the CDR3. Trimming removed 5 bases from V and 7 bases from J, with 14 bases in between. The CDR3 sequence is CASSATGLGEKLFF. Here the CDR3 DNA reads TGTGCCAGCAGCGCAACAGGGTTAGGTGAAAAACTGTTTTTT.

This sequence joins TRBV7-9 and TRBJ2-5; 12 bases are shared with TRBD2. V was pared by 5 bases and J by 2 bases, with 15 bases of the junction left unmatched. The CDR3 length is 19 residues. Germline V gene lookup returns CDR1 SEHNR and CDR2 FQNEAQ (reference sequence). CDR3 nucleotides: TGTGCCAGCAGCCAGCCCACCGGGACTAGCGGGCATTTACAAGAGACCCAGTACTTC. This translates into CASSQPTGTSGHLQETQYF.

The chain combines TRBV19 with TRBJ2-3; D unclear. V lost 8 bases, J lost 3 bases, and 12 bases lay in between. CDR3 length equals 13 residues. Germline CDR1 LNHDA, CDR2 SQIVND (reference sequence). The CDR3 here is CASSNRRTDTQYF. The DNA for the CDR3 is TGTGCCAGTTCCAATCGGCGTACAGATACGCAGTATTTT.

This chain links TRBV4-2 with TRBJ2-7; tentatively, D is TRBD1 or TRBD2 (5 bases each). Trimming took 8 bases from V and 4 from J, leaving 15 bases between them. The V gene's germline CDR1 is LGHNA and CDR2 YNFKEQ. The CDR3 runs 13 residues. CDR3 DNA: TGTGCCAGCGGACGGGACGATGGATACGAGCAGTACTTC. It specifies CASGRDDGYEQYF.

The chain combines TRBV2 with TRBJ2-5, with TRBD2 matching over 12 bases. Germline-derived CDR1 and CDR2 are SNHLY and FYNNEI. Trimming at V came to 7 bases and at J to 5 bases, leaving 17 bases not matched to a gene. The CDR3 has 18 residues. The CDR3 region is CASTEGWTSGTIRETQYF. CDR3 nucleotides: TGTGCCAGCACCGAAGGATGGACTAGCGGGACTATTAGGGAGACCCAGTACTTC.

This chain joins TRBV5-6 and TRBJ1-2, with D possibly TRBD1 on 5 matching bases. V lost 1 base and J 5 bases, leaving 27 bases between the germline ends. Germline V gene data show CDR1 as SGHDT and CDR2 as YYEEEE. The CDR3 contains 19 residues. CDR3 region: CASSLLSGVWAKDEYGYTF. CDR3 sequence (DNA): TGTGCCAGCAGCTTGCTTTCGGGGGTCTGGGCTAAGGATGAGTATGGCTACACCTTC. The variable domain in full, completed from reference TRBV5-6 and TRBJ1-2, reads DAGVTQSPTHLIKTRGQQVTLRCSPKSGHDTVSWYQQALGQGPQFIFQYYEEEERQRGNFPDRFSGHQFPNYSSELNVNALLLGDSALYLCASSLLSGVWAKDEYGYTFGSGTRLTVV.

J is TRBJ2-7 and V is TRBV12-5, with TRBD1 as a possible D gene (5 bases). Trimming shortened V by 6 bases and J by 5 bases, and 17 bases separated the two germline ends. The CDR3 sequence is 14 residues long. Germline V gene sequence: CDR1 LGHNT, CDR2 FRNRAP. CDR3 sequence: CASGLGLDIDEQYF. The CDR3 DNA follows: TGTGCTAGTGGCCTGGGGCTAGATATCGACGAGCAGTACTTC.

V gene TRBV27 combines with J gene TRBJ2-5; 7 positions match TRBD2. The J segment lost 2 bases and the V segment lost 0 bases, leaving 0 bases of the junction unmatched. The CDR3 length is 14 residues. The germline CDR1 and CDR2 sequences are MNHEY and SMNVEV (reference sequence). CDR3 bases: TGTGCCAGCAGTTTATCACTAGCGCAAGAGACCCAGTACTTC. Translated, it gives CASSLSLAQETQYF.

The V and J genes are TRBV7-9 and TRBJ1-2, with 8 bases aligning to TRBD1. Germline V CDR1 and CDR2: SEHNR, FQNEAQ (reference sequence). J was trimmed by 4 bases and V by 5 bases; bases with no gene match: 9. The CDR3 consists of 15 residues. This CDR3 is CASSRITGTGYGYTF. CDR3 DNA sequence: TGTGCCAGCAGCCGAATAACCGGGACAGGCTATGGCTACACCTTC.

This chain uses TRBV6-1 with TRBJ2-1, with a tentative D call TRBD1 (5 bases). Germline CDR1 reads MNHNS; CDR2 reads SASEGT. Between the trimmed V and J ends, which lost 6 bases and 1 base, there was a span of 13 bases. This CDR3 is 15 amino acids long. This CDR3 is CASRTTASSYNEQFF. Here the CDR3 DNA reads TGTGCCAGCAGGACGACAGCCTCATCCTACAATGAGCAGTTCTTC.

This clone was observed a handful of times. The CDR3 loop is CASSIGELINQPQHF. The CDR3 nucleotides read TGTGCCAGTAGTATAGGAGAGTTGATAAATCAGCCCCAGCATTTT. The V and J genes are TRBV19 and TRBJ1-5; D remains unclear. CDR3 length equals 15 residues. V was trimmed by 1 base and J by 4 bases, leaving 11 bases between them. Germline loops: CDR1 LNHDA, CDR2 SQIVND (reference sequence).

The CDR3 nucleotides read TGTGCCAGCAGCGTTGACAGTGATCATAGCACAGATACGCAGTATTTT. Residues: CASSVDSDHSTDTQYF. V gene TRBV9 combines with J gene TRBJ2-3; D perhaps matches TRBD1 (5 bases). Trimming stripped 2 bases from V and 0 bases from J, with 13 bases between. This CDR3 has 16 residues. Per the germline V gene, CDR1 is SGDLS and CDR2 is YYNGEE.

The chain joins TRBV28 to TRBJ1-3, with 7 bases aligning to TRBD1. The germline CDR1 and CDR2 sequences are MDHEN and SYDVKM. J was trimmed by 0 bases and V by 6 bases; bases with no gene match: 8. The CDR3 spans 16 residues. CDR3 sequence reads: CASRTVGGHSGNTIYF. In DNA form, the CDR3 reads TGTGCCAGCAGGACCGTAGGGGGCCACTCTGGAAACACCATATATTTT.

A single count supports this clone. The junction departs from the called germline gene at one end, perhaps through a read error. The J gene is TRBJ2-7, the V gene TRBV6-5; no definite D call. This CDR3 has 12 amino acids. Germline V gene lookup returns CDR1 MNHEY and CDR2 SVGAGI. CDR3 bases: TGTGCCGGCAGTACTACCCAGTACGAGCAGTACTTC. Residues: CAGSTTQYEQYF.

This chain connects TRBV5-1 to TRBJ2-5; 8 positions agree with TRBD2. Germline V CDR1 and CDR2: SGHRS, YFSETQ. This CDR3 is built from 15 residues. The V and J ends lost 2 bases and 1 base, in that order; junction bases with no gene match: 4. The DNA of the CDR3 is TGCGCCAGCAGCTTAGCGGGAGCCCTCCAAGAGACCCAGTACTTC. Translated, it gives CASSLAGALQETQYF.

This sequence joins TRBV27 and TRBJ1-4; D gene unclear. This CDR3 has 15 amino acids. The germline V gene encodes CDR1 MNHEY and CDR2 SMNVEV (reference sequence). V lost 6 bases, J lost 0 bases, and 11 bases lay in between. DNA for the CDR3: TGTGCCAGCAGCGCCATGGGAGCAACTAATGAAAAACTGTTTTTT. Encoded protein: CASSAMGATNEKLFF.

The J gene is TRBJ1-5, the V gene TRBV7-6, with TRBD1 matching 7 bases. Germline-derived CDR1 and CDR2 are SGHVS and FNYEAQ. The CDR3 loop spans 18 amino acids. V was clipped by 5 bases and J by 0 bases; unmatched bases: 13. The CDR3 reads CASSTYRGRVYSNQPQHF. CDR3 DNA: TGTGCCAGCAGCACCTACAGGGGCCGCGTTTATAGCAATCAGCCCCAGCATTTT.